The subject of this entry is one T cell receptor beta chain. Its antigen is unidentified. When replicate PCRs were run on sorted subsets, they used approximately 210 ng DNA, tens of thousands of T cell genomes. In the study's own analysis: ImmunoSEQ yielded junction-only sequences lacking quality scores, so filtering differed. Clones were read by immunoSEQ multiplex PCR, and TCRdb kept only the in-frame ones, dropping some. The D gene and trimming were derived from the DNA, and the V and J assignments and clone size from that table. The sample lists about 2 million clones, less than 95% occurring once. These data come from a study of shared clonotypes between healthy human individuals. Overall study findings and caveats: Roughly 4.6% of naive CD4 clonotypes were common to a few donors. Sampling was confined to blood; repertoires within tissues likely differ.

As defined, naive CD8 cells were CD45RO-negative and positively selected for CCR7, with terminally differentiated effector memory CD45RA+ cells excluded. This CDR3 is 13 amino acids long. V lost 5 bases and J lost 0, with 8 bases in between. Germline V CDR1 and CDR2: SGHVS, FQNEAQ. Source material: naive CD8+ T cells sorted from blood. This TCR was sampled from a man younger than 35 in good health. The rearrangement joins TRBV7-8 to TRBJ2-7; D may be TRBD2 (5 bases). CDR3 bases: TGTGCCAGCAGCGGGAGTTACTCCTACGAGCAGTACTTC. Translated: CASSGSYSYEQYF.